By its share, the clone carrying this T cell receptor (beta chain) is medium-sized. Its target is unknown. Via MiXCR, TCRdb re-called the reads, giving one row per CDR3 protein. This repertoire shows 900,000 to 950,000 distinct CDR3 sequences, around 32% found once; its top ten account for more than 13%. Germline CDR1 SGHVS, CDR2 FNYEAQ. CDR3 length: 17 amino acids. With V trimmed by 5 bases and J by 3 bases, 12 bases remained unmatched. This entry belongs to a study of T cell repertoires in cytomegalovirus infection. As for the study in general: Public TCR beta signature analysis indicated the presence of both CMV infection and matching HLA type. Study-wide results and caveats: Ex vivo responses were dominated by HLA-C-restricted CMV-specific TCR beta clonotypes.

The chain joins TRBV7-6 to TRBJ1-3, with TRBD1 identical over 8 bases. Sequenced material: cultured CD8+ T cells from PBMCs, taken from culture after CMV antigen stimulation. This receptor was obtained from a human donor in good health (CMV status not recorded). Some clones in this sample may be carry-over from other donors' samples. The CDR3 sequence: CASSPGQAYLNGNTIYF. CDR3 nucleotides: TGTGCCAGCAGCCCGGGACAGGCCTATTTAAATGGAAACACCATATATTTT.